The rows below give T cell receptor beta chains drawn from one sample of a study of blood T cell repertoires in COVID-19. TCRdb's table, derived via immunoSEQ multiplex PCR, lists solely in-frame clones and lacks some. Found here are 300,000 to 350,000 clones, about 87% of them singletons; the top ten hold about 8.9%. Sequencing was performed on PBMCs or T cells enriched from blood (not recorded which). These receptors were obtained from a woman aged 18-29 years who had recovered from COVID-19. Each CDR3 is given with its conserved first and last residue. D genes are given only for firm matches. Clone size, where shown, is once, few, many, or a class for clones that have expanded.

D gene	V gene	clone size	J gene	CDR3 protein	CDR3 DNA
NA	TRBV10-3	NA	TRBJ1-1	CATETEINTEAFF	TGTGCCACCGAGACGGAGATAAACACTGAAGCTTTCTTT
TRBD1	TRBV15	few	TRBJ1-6	CATSNQGALGTLHF	TGTGCCACCAGCAACCAGGGGGCCCTCGGAACCCTCCACTTT
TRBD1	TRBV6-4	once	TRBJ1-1	CASSDGTGSDTEAFF	TGTGCCAGCAGTGACGGGACAGGGTCCGACACTGAAGCTTTCTTT
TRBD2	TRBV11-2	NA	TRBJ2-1	CASSLLAGPYNEQFF	TGTGCCAGCAGCCTTCTAGCGGGTCCATACAATGAGCAGTTCTTC
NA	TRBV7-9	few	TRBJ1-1	CASSFLKNTEAFF	TGTGCCAGCAGCTTCCTTAAGAACACTGAAGCTTTCTTT
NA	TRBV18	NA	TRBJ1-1	CASSPAGARTEAFF	TGTGCCAGCTCACCAGCAGGGGCCCGGACTGAAGCTTTCTTT
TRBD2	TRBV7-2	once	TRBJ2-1	CASSPVGTSGENEQFF	TGTGCCAGCAGCCCAGTGGGGACTAGCGGGGAAAATGAGCAGTTCTTC
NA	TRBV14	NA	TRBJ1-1	CASSHEGLRAFF	TGTGCCAGCAGCCATGAGGGCTTGAGGGCTTTCTTT
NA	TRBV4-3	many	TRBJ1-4	CASSPDEADEKLFF	TGCGCCAGCAGCCCTGACGAGGCGGATGAAAAACTGTTTTTT
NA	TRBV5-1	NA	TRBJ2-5	CASNSIGETQYF	TGCGCCAGCAACTCAATCGGGGAGACCCAGTACTTC
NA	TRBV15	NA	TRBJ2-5	CATSRVRDWEYQETQYF	TGTGCCACCAGCAGAGTCCGGGACTGGGAGTACCAAGAGACCCAGTACTTC
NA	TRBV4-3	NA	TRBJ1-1	CASSQAGLNTEAFF	TGCGCCAGCAGCCAAGCAGGGTTGAACACTGAAGCTTTCTTT
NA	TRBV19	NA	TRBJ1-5	CASSTQFISNQPQHF	TGTGCCAGTAGTACGCAGTTCATTAGCAATCAGCCCCAGCATTTT
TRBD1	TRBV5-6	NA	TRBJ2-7	CASSPRQGSYEQYF	TGTGCCAGCAGCCCACGACAGGGGTCCTACGAGCAGTACTTC
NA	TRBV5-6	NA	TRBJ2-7	CASSLLGRGNYYEQYF	TGTGCCAGCAGCTTGTTGGGTAGGGGAAACTACTACGAGCAGTACTTC
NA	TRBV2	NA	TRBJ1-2	CASSGTDYGYTF	TGTGCCAGCAGTGGAACAGACTATGGCTACACCTTC
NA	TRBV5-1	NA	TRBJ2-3	CASTNLQGTGTDTQYF	TGCGCCAGCACCAACTTACAGGGAACGGGCACAGATACGCAGTATTTT
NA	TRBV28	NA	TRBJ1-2	CASSVRVVDGYTF	TGTGCCAGCAGTGTCAGGGTTGTGGATGGCTACACCTTC
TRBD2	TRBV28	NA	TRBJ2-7	CASSYSGILYEQYF	TGTGCCAGCAGTTACAGCGGGATCCTCTACGAGCAGTACTTC
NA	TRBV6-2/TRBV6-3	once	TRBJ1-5	CASSYHRDVLNQPQHF	TGTGCCAGCAGTTACCACAGGGACGTCCTAAATCAGCCCCAGCATTTT
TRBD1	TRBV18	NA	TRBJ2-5	CASSPGQGFGETQYF	TGTGCCAGCTCACCGGGACAGGGCTTTGGGGAGACCCAGTACTTC
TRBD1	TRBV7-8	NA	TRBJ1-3	CASSLEGTGVISGNTIYF	TGTGCCAGCAGCTTAGAAGGGACAGGGGTTATCTCTGGAAACACCATATATTTT
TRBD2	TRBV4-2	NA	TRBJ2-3	CASSHPAGALDTQYF	TGTGCCAGCAGCCATCCAGCGGGAGCCTTAGATACGCAGTATTTT